This TCR beta chain was retrieved from a study of T cell therapy after organ transplantation. Time point meaning: 20-29 weeks after completion of therapy. V shed 0 bases and J shed 2 bases, with 13 bases lying between them. The CDR3 extends over 16 amino acids. Germline-derived CDR1 and CDR2 are PRHDT and FYEKMQ (reference sequence). Some clones are missing from TCRdb's copy, which holds only in-frame ones; the method was immunoSEQ multiplex PCR. The sample lists over 20,000 clones; less than 90% were seen once. This clone is medium-sized (0.01 to 0.1%) by share. What it recognizes is unknown. The chain combines TRBV13 with TRBJ2-5; D is possibly TRBD2 (6 bases). The starting material was CD8+ T cells from blood, obtained after autologous CMV-specific T cell therapy. This TCR derives from a human patient who had received a solid organ transplant and had CMV disease. These T cells may partly come from the graft donor. The CDR3 loop reads CASSLGSGWGQETQYF. CDR3 DNA: TGTGCCAGCAGCTTAGGTAGCGGCTGGGGGCAAGAGACCCAGTACTTC.